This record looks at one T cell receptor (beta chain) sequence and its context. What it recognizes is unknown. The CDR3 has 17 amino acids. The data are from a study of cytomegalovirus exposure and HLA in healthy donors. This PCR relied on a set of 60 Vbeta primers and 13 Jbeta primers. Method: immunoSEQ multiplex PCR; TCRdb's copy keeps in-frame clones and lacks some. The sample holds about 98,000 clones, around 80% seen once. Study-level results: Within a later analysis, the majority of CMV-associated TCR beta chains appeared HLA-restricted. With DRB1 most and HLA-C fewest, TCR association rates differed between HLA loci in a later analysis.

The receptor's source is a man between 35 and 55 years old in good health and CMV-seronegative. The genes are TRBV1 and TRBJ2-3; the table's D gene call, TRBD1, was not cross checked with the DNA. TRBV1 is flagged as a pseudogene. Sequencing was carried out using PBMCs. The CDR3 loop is CTSSQGQGVKNTDTQYF. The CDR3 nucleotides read TGCACCAGCAGCCAAGGACAGGGGGTGAAGAACACAGATACGCAGTATTTT.